The 15 T cell receptor beta chains below come from one sample, sequenced in a study of Ad26.COV2.S vaccination and SARS-CoV-2 variants. Treatment denoted: about 20 received Ad26.COV2.S at low or high dose, single or two shots; about five received placebo; per-sample allocation not given. Samples were taken on day 63 after the first vaccine or placebo injection. Method: immunoSEQ multiplex PCR; TCRdb's copy keeps in-frame clones and lacks some. The sample lists 430,000 or so clones, roughly 89% occurring once. Sequences were derived from peripheral blood, sampled in a trial of Ad26.COV2.S vaccine versus placebo. The source is a person between 18 and 59 years old who received the Ad26.COV2.S COVID-19 vaccine or a placebo.

This clone came up once. This chain links TRBV7-6 with TRBJ2-2; D call uncertain. In germline, CDR1 is SGHVS, CDR2 FNYEAQ. V was pared by 5 bases and J by 8 bases, with 12 bases between. This CDR3 has 13 residues. The CDR3 bases are TGTGCCAGCAGCGCCCACCCCGAGGGGGAGCTGTTTTTT. Its protein product is CASSAHPEGELFF.

The chain employs TRBV7-9 and TRBJ1-4; 8 nucleotides align to TRBD1. The CDR3 loop spans 14 amino acids. Per germline, CDR1 SEHNR and CDR2 FQNEAQ (reference sequence). The ends lost 2 bases at V and 6 bases at J; junction bases unmatched: 2. Here the CDR3 DNA reads TGTGCCAGCAGCTTATCGGGACAGGATGAAAAACTGTTTTTT. It specifies CASSLSGQDEKLFF.

The chain has TRBV5-6 and TRBJ1-2; D not resolved. CDR1 and CDR2 from the germline V gene are SGHDT and YYEEEE. V shed 4 bases and J shed 3 bases, with 13 bases lying between them. The length of the CDR3 is 14 residues. The CDR3: CASSPLQAHYGYTF. In DNA form, the CDR3 reads TGTGCCAGCAGCCCGCTCCAGGCTCACTATGGCTACACCTTC.

This chain connects TRBV9 to TRBJ1-2; TRBD1 agrees at 8 bases. CDR3 size: 14 residues. With V trimmed by 6 bases and J by 3 bases, 7 bases remained unmatched. Germline CDR1 is SGDLS and CDR2 is YYNGEE. In DNA form, the CDR3 reads TGTGCCAGCACACGGGGGACAGGTGACTATGGCTACACCTTC. Translated: CASTRGTGDYGYTF.

This sequence joins TRBV11-2 and TRBJ1-6; no firm D call. V shed 5 bases and J shed 9 bases, with 26 bases lying between them. The length of the CDR3 is 18 residues. Germline V gene data show CDR1 as SGHAT and CDR2 as FQNNGV. CDR3 residues: CASSLSPPTGEGSSPLHF. The CDR3 DNA sequence: TGTGCCAGCAGCCTAAGCCCCCCCACGGGAGAAGGTAGTTCACCCCTCCACTTT. Based on the CDR3 plus reference TRBV11-2 and TRBJ1-6, the full variable domain is EAGVAQSPRYKIIEKRQSVAFWCNPISGHATLYWYQQILGQGPKLLIQFQNNGVVDDSQLPKDRFSAERLKGVDSTLKIQPAKLEDSAVYLCASSLSPPTGEGSSPLHFGNGTRLTVT.

V usage is TRBV18 and J usage is TRBJ1-5; D gene uncertain. The CDR3 totals 15 residues. Germline loops: CDR1 KGHSH, CDR2 LQKENI. Trimming took 3 bases from V and 0 from J, leaving 9 bases between them. The CDR3 DNA reads as TGTGCCAGCTCACCCCGCGGTTATAGCAATCAGCCCCAGCATTTT. Protein sequence: CASSPRGYSNQPQHF.

The V and J genes are TRBV6-5 and TRBJ2-7, with a weak D call TRBD1 (6 bases). Trimming pared 6 bases from V and 6 bases from J, leaving 15 bases between. The CDR3 is made up of 13 amino acids. Per germline, CDR1 MNHEY and CDR2 SVGAGI. CDR3 residues: CASRFRGAGEQYV. The CDR3 nucleotides are TGTGCCAGCAGATTCAGGGGTGCGGGCGAGCAGTACGTC.

The V and J genes are TRBV6-5 and TRBJ2-1, with 11 bases lining up with TRBD1. V gave up 6 bases and J gave up 3 bases; unmatched junction bases: 4. Germline CDR1 and CDR2: MNHEY and SVGAGI. There are 15 residues in the CDR3. CDR3 sequence (DNA): TGTGCCAGCAGGTGGGGGACAGGGGGCTACAATGAGCAGTTCTTC. Its translation: CASRWGTGGYNEQFF.

The CDR3 DNA reads as TGCGCCAGCAGCCCTTTGGGGGCCTCTAATGAAAAACTGTTTTTT. It encodes CASSPLGASNEKLFF. The J gene is TRBJ1-4, the V gene TRBV4-3; tentatively, D is TRBD1 (6 bases). Germline CDR1 is LGHNA and CDR2 is YSLEER. Trimming took off 4 bases at V and 3 bases at J, with 12 bases between the two ends. This CDR3 contains 15 residues.

This clone came up once. J is TRBJ2-2 and V is TRBV7-3; 7 positions agree with TRBD1. The CDR3 is 15 amino acids. The ends lost 2 bases at V and 4 bases at J; junction bases unmatched: 4. Germline V CDR1 and CDR2: SGHTA, FQGTGA. The CDR3 sequence is CASSLRDRSTGELFF. The CDR3 region has the DNA TGTGCCAGCAGCTTACGGGACAGATCCACCGGGGAGCTGTTTTTT.

The chain links TRBV10-3 to TRBJ1-2, with D tentatively TRBD1 (5 bases). V was shortened by 8 bases and J by 7 bases, with 20 bases between the two germline ends. The CDR3 runs 14 residues. CDR1 and CDR2 from the germline V gene are ENHRY and SYGVKD. The CDR3 protein is CAILRDSALGGYTF. The CDR3 DNA is TGTGCCATCCTCCGGGACTCTGCTTTGGGTGGCTACACCTTC.

V and J are TRBV18 and TRBJ1-5, with 8 bases aligning to TRBD1. The length of the CDR3 is 12 residues. Germline CDR1 reads KGHSH; CDR2 reads LQKENI. Losses at the gene ends were 3 bases for V and 16 bases for J; bases not matched to a gene: 8. In DNA form, the CDR3 reads TGTGCCAGCTCACCTAGTCAGGGGGCAAAACATTTT. It translates to CASSPSQGAKHF. Using reference TRBV18 and TRBJ1-5 for the parts outside the CDR3, the full variable domain is NAGVMQNPRHLVRRRGQEARLRCSPMKGHSHVYWYRQLPEEGLKFMVYLQKENIIDESGMPKERFSAEFPKEGPSILRIQQVVRGDSAAYFCASSPSQGAKHFGDGTRLSIL.

This chain joins TRBV11-1 and TRBJ1-1, with TRBD1 matching over 7 bases. The CDR3 runs to 14 residues. From germline, CDR1 is SGHAT and CDR2 FQDESV (reference sequence). V lost 5 bases to trimming and J lost 5 bases; unmatched junction nucleotides: 8. DNA for the CDR3: TGTGCCAGCAGCGCGGGGCAGGGGGGAACTGAAGCTTTCTTT. This sequence encodes CASSAGQGGTEAFF.

This chain joins TRBV14 and TRBJ2-3; 7 bases agree with TRBD1. The germline V gene has CDR1 SGHDN and CDR2 FVKESK. This CDR3 is built from 16 residues. J lost 3 bases, V lost 2 bases, and 8 bases had no gene match. CDR3 amino acids: CASSQLRQGYTDTQYF. CDR3 DNA sequence: TGTGCCAGCAGCCAACTAAGACAGGGTTATACAGATACGCAGTATTTT.

The chain is built from TRBV7-8 and TRBJ2-4, with 9 bases that match TRBD2. Germline V lookup: CDR1 SGHVS, CDR2 FQNEAQ. Trimming removed 6 bases from V and 2 bases from J; junction bases left unmatched: 11. The CDR3 consists of 17 residues. This CDR3 is CASSSRGRALSKNIQYF. The CDR3 DNA follows: TGTGCCAGCAGTTCCCGCGGGAGGGCCTTGTCCAAAAACATTCAGTACTTC.